This T cell receptor beta chain was sequenced during a study of T cell responses to AZD1222 COVID-19 vaccine. The V and J ends lost 3 bases and 2 bases respectively, with 16 bases between them. Germline values: CDR1 SGHDT, CDR2 YYEEEE. The CDR3 covers 16 residues. Comments on this clone: What it binds is not known.

Study-wide results and caveats: Repertoires were collected only later (after the peak T cell response had occurred).

Profiling relied on immunoSEQ multiplex PCR, and the TCRdb table lists in-frame clones only, not all of them. The data contain approximately 140,000 clones, more than 85% of them singletons. The clonotype was recovered from an adult who received the AZD1222 COVID-19 vaccine. Sequenced here: peripheral blood, sampled 28 days after the second AZD1222 dose. V gene TRBV5-6 combines with J gene TRBJ2-3; maybe TRBD1 (6 bases). CDR3 protein: CASSSDSRFSTDTQYF. The CDR3 coding sequence is TGTGCCAGCAGCTCGGACAGTAGGTTTTCCACAGATACGCAGTATTTT.